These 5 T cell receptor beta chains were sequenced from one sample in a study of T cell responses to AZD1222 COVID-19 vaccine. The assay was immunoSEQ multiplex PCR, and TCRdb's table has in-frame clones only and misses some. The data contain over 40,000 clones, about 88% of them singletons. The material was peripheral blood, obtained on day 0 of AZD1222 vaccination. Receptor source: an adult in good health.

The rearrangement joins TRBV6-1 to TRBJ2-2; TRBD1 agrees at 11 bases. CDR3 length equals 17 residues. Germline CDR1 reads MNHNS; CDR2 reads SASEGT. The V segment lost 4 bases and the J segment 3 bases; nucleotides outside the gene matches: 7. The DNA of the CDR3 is TGTGCCAGCAGTGGAACCGGGACAGGGGGGGACACCGGGGAGCTGTTTTTT. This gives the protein CASSGTGTGGDTGELFF.

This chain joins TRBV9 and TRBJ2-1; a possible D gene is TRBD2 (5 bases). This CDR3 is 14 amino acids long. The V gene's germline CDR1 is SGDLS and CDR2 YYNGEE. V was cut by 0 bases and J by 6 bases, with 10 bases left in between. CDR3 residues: CASSVGRAGNEQFF. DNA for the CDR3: TGTGCCAGCAGCGTAGGAAGGGCGGGCAATGAGCAGTTCTTC.

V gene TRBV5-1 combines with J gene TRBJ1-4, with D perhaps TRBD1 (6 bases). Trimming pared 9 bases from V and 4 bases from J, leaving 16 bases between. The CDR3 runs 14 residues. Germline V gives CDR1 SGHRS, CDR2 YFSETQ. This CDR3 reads CATTEGTSNEKLFF. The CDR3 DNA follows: TGCGCCACCACAGAGGGGACAAGTAATGAAAAACTGTTTTTT.

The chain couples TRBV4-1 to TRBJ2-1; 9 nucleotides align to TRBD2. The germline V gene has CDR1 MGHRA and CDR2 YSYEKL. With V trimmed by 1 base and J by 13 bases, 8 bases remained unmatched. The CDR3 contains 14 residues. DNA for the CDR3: TGCGCCAGCAGCCAAGTTAGTAGCGGGGGATTCCAGTTCTTC. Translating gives CASSQVSSGGFQFF.

In DNA, the CDR3 is TGTGCCAGCAGACCCAGGACAGGGGATTTCCACGAGCAGTACTTC. Its protein product is CASRPRTGDFHEQYF. The chain employs TRBV2 and TRBJ2-7; TRBD1 aligns across 9 bases. CDR1 is SNHLY and CDR2 is FYNNEI in the germline V gene. The trim removed 6 bases at V and 5 bases at J, leaving 11 bases unmatched. The CDR3 is 15 residues long.